Shown below are 24 T cell receptor beta chains from a single sample sequenced in a study of cytomegalovirus exposure and HLA in healthy donors. 13 Jbeta primers and 60 Vbeta primers were used for the PCR. The method was immunoSEQ multiplex PCR; TCRdb's version includes in-frame clones alone and lacks a portion of them. Here the sample spans 40,000 to 60,000 clones, more than 65% being singletons. The sequenced material came from PBMCs. The source is a woman aged 45-60 years in good health and CMV-seronegative.

As to this clone: The identical CDR3 is also encoded by other nucleotide sequences in the sample. This rearrangement joins TRBV7-2 to TRBJ2-2; perhaps TRBD1 as D (5 bases). The V gene's germline CDR1 is SGHTA and CDR2 FQGNSA. CDR3 length: 14 residues. V lost 5 bases and J 1 base, leaving 8 bases between the germline ends. The CDR3 DNA follows: TGTGCCAGCAGCCCTCAGGGGAACACCGGGGAGCTGTTTTTT. Encoded protein: CASSPQGNTGELFF.

This clone was counted between two and nine times. The rearrangement links TRBV27 to TRBJ1-2; 9 bases are a match to TRBD1. J was trimmed by 7 bases and V by 2 bases; bases with no gene match: 11. CDR3 length: 16 residues. Germline V gives CDR1 MNHEY, CDR2 SMNVEV (reference sequence). The DNA for the CDR3 is TGTGCCAGCAGTTTACGGGAACAGGGGGCGTTGGGTGGCTACACCTTC. It encodes CASSLREQGALGGYTF.

The chain joins TRBV4-1 to TRBJ2-1, with a weak D call TRBD2 (5 bases). Trimming left V 8 bases short and J 9 bases short, with 17 bases between. Germline V gene sequence: CDR1 MGHRA, CDR2 YSYEKL. The CDR3 sequence is 13 residues long. The DNA for the CDR3 is TGCGCCAGCGGTGAGGGCAAGTTTGGTGAGCAGTTCTTC. Its translation is CASGEGKFGEQFF.

The table lists this clone with a few counts. Given a far larger clone just one base away, this is likely a sequencing read error. The rearrangement links TRBV9 to TRBJ2-1; the D gene is possibly TRBD2 (5 bases). The CDR3 is 15 amino acids. Germline V gene data show CDR1 as SGDLS and CDR2 as YYNGEE. The V end was cut by 1 base, the J end by 6 bases, with 14 bases between. CDR3 loop: CASSVRYGIGNEQFF. In nucleotides, the CDR3 is TGTGCCAGCAGCGTAAGGTACGGGATCGGCAATGAGCAGTTCTTC.

This rearrangement joins TRBV6-6 to TRBJ2-3; TRBD1 matches 8 bases. The V gene end was trimmed by 5 bases and the J gene end by 5 bases; junction bases not matched to a gene: 6. This CDR3 region has 14 residues. Germline CDR1 and CDR2: MNHNY and SVGAGI (reference sequence). The CDR3 DNA reads as TGTGCCAGCAGTCGAGGACAGGGCGAAGATACGCAGTATTTT. It codes for CASSRGQGEDTQYF.

The chain has TRBV10-1 and TRBJ2-2; unclear D gene. From germline, CDR1 is WNHNN and CDR2 SYGVQD (reference sequence). V was clipped by 3 bases and J by 1 base, with 3 bases between them. CDR3 length: 13 residues. The CDR3 loop is CASSDQNTGELFF. CDR3 sequence (DNA): TGCGCCAGCAGTGATCAGAACACCGGGGAGCTGTTTTTT.

This clone was seen a few times. This chain joins TRBV29-1 and TRBJ2-5, with 10 bases that match TRBD2. The CDR3 extends over 14 amino acids. J was trimmed by 3 bases and V by 6 bases; bases with no gene match: 7. Germline lookup yields CDR1 SQVTM and CDR2 ANQGSEA. The CDR3 bases are TGCAGCGTCGGCCCTAGCGGGGGCGAAGAGACCCAGTACTTC. This codes for CSVGPSGGEETQYF. The complete variable domain, with remaining parts taken from reference TRBV29-1 and TRBJ2-5, reads SAVISQKPSRDICQRGTSLTIQCQVDSQVTMMFWYRQQPGQSLTLIATANQGSEATYESGFVIDKFPISRPNLTFSTLTVSNMSPEDSSIYLCSVGPSGGEETQYFGPGTRLLVL.

The CDR3 region has the DNA TGTGCCACCAACAGGGGAAATGCGGGGGCCAACGTCCTGACTTTC. Its translation is CATNRGNAGANVLTF. This rearrangement joins TRBV10-3 to TRBJ2-6; 7 bases agree with TRBD1. Germline V gene sequence: CDR1 ENHRY, CDR2 SYGVKD. With 10 bases clipped from V and 4 bases from J, the junction kept 10 bases outside the gene matches. The CDR3 length is 15 residues.

The J gene is TRBJ2-3, the V gene TRBV2, with 9 bases fitting TRBD2. The CDR3 is 16 amino acids. Germline V gene sequence: CDR1 SNHLY, CDR2 FYNNEI. The V segment lost 6 bases and the J segment 3 bases; nucleotides outside the gene matches: 10. The CDR3 is CASSLESRGGTDTQYF. DNA for the CDR3: TGTGCCAGCAGCCTTGAGTCGCGGGGGGGGACAGATACGCAGTATTTT.

The chain is built from TRBV6-6 and TRBJ1-1; TRBD1 aligns across 9 bases. CDR3 length: 13 residues. Per germline, CDR1 MNHNY and CDR2 SVGAGI (reference sequence). J lost 7 bases, V lost 6 bases, and 6 bases had no gene match. CDR3 region: CASRGTGQGEAFF. CDR3 coding DNA: TGTGCCAGCAGGGGGACAGGGCAAGGTGAAGCTTTCTTT.

The rearrangement joins TRBV29-1 to TRBJ1-5, with 8 bases fitting TRBD1. This CDR3 has 13 residues. The J segment lost 6 bases and the V segment lost 4 bases, leaving 5 bases of the junction unmatched. From germline, CDR1 is SQVTM and CDR2 ANQGSEA. The CDR3 bases are TGCAGCGTTGGAGGTACAGGGGGTCAGCCCCAGCATTTT. Its protein is CSVGGTGGQPQHF. Full variable domain (outside the CDR3, taken from reference TRBV29-1 and TRBJ1-5): SAVISQKPSRDICQRGTSLTIQCQVDSQVTMMFWYRQQPGQSLTLIATANQGSEATYESGFVIDKFPISRPNLTFSTLTVSNMSPEDSSIYLCSVGGTGGQPQHFGDGTRLSIL.

The V gene is TRBV5-1, the J gene TRBJ2-5; the D gene is possibly TRBD1 (6 bases). The length of the CDR3 is 15 residues. Trimming stripped 4 bases from V and 1 base from J, with 14 bases between. Germline V gene data show CDR1 as SGHRS and CDR2 as YFSETQ. The CDR3 reads CASSRTGQTQETQYF. The CDR3 DNA reads as TGCGCCAGCAGCAGAACCGGACAGACCCAAGAGACCCAGTACTTC.

The rearrangement joins TRBV4-1 to TRBJ2-2; 13 nucleotides agree with TRBD2. The V segment lost 0 bases and the J segment 2 bases; nucleotides outside the gene matches: 9. CDR1 and CDR2 from the germline V gene are MGHRA and YSYEKL. The CDR3 totals 20 residues. Here the CDR3 reads CASSQERGLAGPPNTGELFF. CDR3 in DNA: TGCGCCAGCAGCCAAGAGAGGGGACTAGCGGGACCCCCAAACACCGGGGAGCTGTTTTTT.

V is TRBV5-1 and J is TRBJ2-1, with 9 bases aligning to TRBD2. The junction had 8 bases not matched to a gene; V was cut back by 5 bases and J by 5 bases. The germline V gene encodes CDR1 SGHRS and CDR2 YFSETQ. The CDR3 runs 15 residues. The chain's CDR3 is CASSMSLAGNNEQFF. CDR3 nucleotides: TGCGCCAGCAGTATGTCGCTAGCGGGGAACAATGAGCAGTTCTTC.

The V and J genes are TRBV28 and TRBJ2-2, with TRBD2 matching over 12 bases. Looked up from germline, CDR1 is MDHEN and CDR2 is SYDVKM. The CDR3 sequence is 14 residues long. V lost 5 bases to trimming and J lost 9 bases; unmatched junction nucleotides: 4. The CDR3 bases are TGTGCCAGCAGTGGACTAGCGGGGAGATGGGAGCTGTTTTTT. It is translated as CASSGLAGRWELFF.

This chain's CDR3 is CASSEWGQGVSNEQYF. The CDR3 nucleotides read TGTGCCAGCAGTGAATGGGGACAGGGGGTTAGCAACGAGCAGTACTTC. J is TRBJ2-7 and V is TRBV2; TRBD1 matches 11 bases. J was trimmed by 5 bases and V by 2 bases; bases with no gene match: 8. The CDR3 loop spans 16 amino acids. CDR1 and CDR2 from the germline V gene are SNHLY and FYNNEI.

The chain joins TRBV4-1 to TRBJ2-7, with TRBD1 matching over 7 bases. Germline V gene lookup returns CDR1 MGHRA and CDR2 YSYEKL. The ends lost 0 bases at V and 2 bases at J; junction bases unmatched: 4. This CDR3 is 15 amino acids long. This CDR3 is CASSQDRDRAYEQYF. Here the CDR3 DNA reads TGCGCCAGCAGCCAAGATCGCGACAGGGCCTACGAGCAGTACTTC.

The J gene is TRBJ2-2, the V gene TRBV30, with 10 bases aligning to TRBD2. Germline CDR1 reads GTSNPN; CDR2 reads SVGIG (reference sequence). With V trimmed by 5 bases and J by 5 bases, 5 bases remained unmatched. The CDR3 length is 14 residues. The CDR3 bases are TGTGCCTGGGGTAGCGGGGGGATAACCGGGGAGCTGTTTTTT. It translates to CAWGSGGITGELFF.

The CDR3 DNA is TGTGCCAGCAGCTCTTACGGGACAGAGGGGTCACCCCTCCACTTT. Amino acid sequence: CASSSYGTEGSPLHF. This chain connects TRBV7-6 to TRBJ1-6; the match to TRBD1 covers 7 bases. CDR1 and CDR2 (germline): SGHVS, FNYEAQ. The CDR3 extends over 15 amino acids. J gave up 10 bases and V 4 bases, and 10 bases lay outside the gene matches.

The chain is built from TRBV19 and TRBJ2-7; D remains unclear. The CDR3 covers 12 residues. The germline V gene has CDR1 LNHDA and CDR2 SQIVND (reference sequence). V lost 5 bases to trimming and J lost 0 bases, with 5 bases between them. CDR3 in DNA: TGTGCCAGTAGTCCCTCCTCCTACGAGCAGTACTTC. Translating it yields CASSPSSYEQYF.

This clone was observed a single time. The chain has TRBV25-1 and TRBJ1-3, with unresolved D. The length of the CDR3 is 12 residues. The ends were cut back, 9 bases at V and 2 bases at J, with 8 bases in the middle. The V gene's germline CDR1 is MGHDK and CDR2 SYGVNS. CDR3 sequence (DNA): TGTGCCAGTAGGACTGCTGGAAACACCATATATTTT. Translation: CASRTAGNTIYF.

V gene TRBV5-8 combines with J gene TRBJ1-2; D is perhaps TRBD1 (6 bases). Trimming cost V 2 bases and J 3 bases, with 11 bases left between them. Germline V lookup: CDR1 SGHTS, CDR2 YDEGEE. This CDR3 comprises 14 residues. The CDR3 DNA is TGTGCCAGCAGCTTACAGGGTGTGGACTATGGCTACACCTTC. This translates into CASSLQGVDYGYTF.

Of note for this clone: The CDR3 does not close with the conserved phenylalanine or tryptophan, likely indicating a read error. The chain links TRBV11-3 to TRBJ2-4; TRBD1 matches 8 bases. After removal of 5 bases from V and 6 bases from J, the junction contained 6 bases not matched to a gene. Germline CDR1 SGHNT, CDR2 YENEEA. The CDR3 contains 14 residues. This chain's CDR3 is CASSPRDRSNIQYV. DNA for the CDR3: TGTGCCAGCAGCCCTCGGGACAGGTCAAACATTCAGTACGTC.

The chain uses TRBV9 and TRBJ2-2, with a tentative D call TRBD2 (6 bases). Germline V gene data show CDR1 as SGDLS and CDR2 as YYNGEE. CDR3 length: 16 amino acids. Trimming took off 0 bases at V and 3 bases at J, with 12 bases between the two ends. The CDR3 is CASSVDNLAYTGELFF. CDR3 sequence (DNA): TGTGCCAGCAGCGTAGATAACCTAGCGTACACCGGGGAGCTGTTTTTT.